The 11 T cell receptor beta chains listed next were all sequenced from one sample in a study of control samples from healthy donors and cancer patients. The assay was immunoSEQ multiplex PCR, and TCRdb's table has in-frame clones only and misses some. This sample yields approximately 140,000 clones, of which about 89% are seen a single time; about 7.6% belongs to the top ten. Sequencing was done on a sample of blood. The source is a man younger than 35 in good health.

This clone has just a few counts. This chain links TRBV9 with TRBJ2-6; D ambiguous. CDR1 is SGDLS and CDR2 is YYNGEE in the germline V gene. V dropped 2 bases and J dropped 2 bases, with 5 bases sitting between them. There are 14 residues in the CDR3. The CDR3 reads CASSVEAGANVLTF. DNA for the CDR3: TGTGCCAGCAGCGTCGAGGCTGGGGCCAACGTCCTGACTTTC.

This chain links TRBV14 with TRBJ2-7, with D unclear. V gave up 4 bases and J gave up 3 bases, with 13 bases separating them. The germline CDR1 and CDR2 sequences are SGHDN and FVKESK. The CDR3 extends over 14 amino acids. This chain's CDR3 is CASSPVLGYYEQYF. The CDR3 DNA reads TGTGCCAGCAGCCCCGTCTTGGGCTACTACGAGCAGTACTTC.

The chain has TRBV3-1 (or the pseudogene TRBV3-2) and TRBJ1-4, with 7 nucleotides matching TRBD1. Germline CDR1 reads LGHDT; CDR2 reads YNNKEL (reference sequence). The CDR3 is made up of 16 amino acids. With 1 base clipped from V and 4 bases from J, the junction kept 6 bases outside the gene matches. The CDR3 DNA reads as TGTGCCAGCAGCCAAGGCCGACAGGGCCGTAATGAAAAACTGTTTTTT. Its translation is CASSQGRQGRNEKLFF.

The chain recombines TRBV5-4 with TRBJ2-2, with D perhaps TRBD1 or TRBD2 (5 bases each). V shed 0 bases and J shed 6 bases, with 15 bases lying between them. Germline assignment: CDR1 SGHNT and CDR2 YYREEE (reference sequence). The CDR3 runs 16 residues. CDR3 residues: CASSLGQFPGPGELFF. CDR3 bases: TGTGCCAGCAGCTTGGGACAGTTCCCGGGGCCCGGGGAGCTGTTTTTT.

This rearrangement joins TRBV28 to TRBJ1-5; D is unresolved. Looked up from germline, CDR1 is MDHEN and CDR2 is SYDVKM. V lost 4 bases and J lost 3, with 7 bases in between. The CDR3 consists of 13 residues. Here the CDR3 reads CASSSTYNQPQHF. The CDR3 coding sequence is TGTGCCAGCAGTTCAACGTACAATCAGCCCCAGCATTTT.

This chain uses TRBV5-6 with TRBJ1-2; 7 bases match TRBD1. V dropped 3 bases and J dropped 4; count of bases not matched to a gene: 12. Germline CDR1 and CDR2: SGHDT and YYEEEE. There are 16 residues in the CDR3. The CDR3 is CASSSRGGAAFYGYTF. CDR3 in DNA: TGTGCCAGCAGCTCCCGAGGGGGCGCGGCTTTCTATGGCTACACCTTC.

The CDR3 is CASSPAGPRRGGELFF. The CDR3 DNA follows: TGTGCCAGCAGCCCGGCAGGGCCCCGGCGTGGCGGGGAGCTGTTTTTT. The rearrangement links TRBV11-3 to TRBJ2-2; a possible D gene is TRBD1 (5 bases). The CDR3 consists of 16 residues. V was trimmed by 5 bases and J by 7 bases, leaving 20 bases between them. Germline CDR1 reads SGHNT; CDR2 reads YENEEA.

The chain combines TRBV27 with TRBJ1-6; D is possibly TRBD1 (5 bases). V was cut by 0 bases and J by 7 bases, with 10 bases left in between. Germline V lookup: CDR1 MNHEY, CDR2 SMNVEV (reference sequence). The CDR3 covers 15 residues. CDR3 amino acids: CASSLSGKGNSPLHF. The CDR3 bases are TGTGCCAGCAGTTTATCAGGGAAGGGGAATTCACCCCTCCACTTT.

The gene calls are TRBV7-6 and TRBJ2-2; D is possibly TRBD2 (5 bases). The CDR3 is 15 amino acids. With 3 bases removed from V and 5 bases from J, the gap between germline ends came to 13 bases. Per the germline V gene, CDR1 is SGHVS and CDR2 is FNYEAQ. In DNA form, the CDR3 reads TGTGCCAGCAGCTTTCGGTCGGGGTGGACCGGGGAGCTGTTTTTT. This translates into CASSFRSGWTGELFF.

The CDR3 protein is CASGQTGVRYGYTF. CDR3 sequence (DNA): TGTGCCAGCGGCCAGACAGGGGTACGTTATGGCTACACCTTC. The chain employs TRBV6-5 and TRBJ1-2; TRBD1 agrees at 8 bases. The CDR3 has 14 amino acids. CDR1 is MNHEY, CDR2 SVGAGI, per germline. Germline trimming cut 8 bases from V and 5 bases from J; bases unmatched to any gene: 10.

The chain joins TRBV19 to TRBJ2-7, with D perhaps TRBD2 (6 bases). CDR1 is LNHDA and CDR2 is SQIVND in the germline V gene (reference sequence). V was shortened by 4 bases and J by 3 bases, with 16 bases between the two germline ends. The CDR3 has 15 residues. CDR3 sequence reads: CASSSGGQPDYEQYF. CDR3 coding DNA: TGTGCCAGTAGTAGTGGAGGGCAGCCAGACTACGAGCAGTACTTC.